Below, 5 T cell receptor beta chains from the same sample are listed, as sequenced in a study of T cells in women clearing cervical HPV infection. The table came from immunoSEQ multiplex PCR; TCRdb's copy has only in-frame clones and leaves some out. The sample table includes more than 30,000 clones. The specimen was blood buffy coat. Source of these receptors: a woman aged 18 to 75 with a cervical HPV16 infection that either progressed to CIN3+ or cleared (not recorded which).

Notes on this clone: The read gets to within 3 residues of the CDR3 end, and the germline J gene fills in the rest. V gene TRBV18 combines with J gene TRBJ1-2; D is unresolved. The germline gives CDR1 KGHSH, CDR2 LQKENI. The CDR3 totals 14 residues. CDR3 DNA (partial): TGTGCCAGCTCCCCAACTAGCGGGAGGTACGAC. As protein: CASSPTSGRYD. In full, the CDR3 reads CASSPTSGRYDYTF.

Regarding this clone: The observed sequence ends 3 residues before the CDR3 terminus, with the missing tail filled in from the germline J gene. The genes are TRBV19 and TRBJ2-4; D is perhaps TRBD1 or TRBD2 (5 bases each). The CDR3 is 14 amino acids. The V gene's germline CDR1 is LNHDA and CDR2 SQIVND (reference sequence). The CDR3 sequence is CASSMRAGYYGQYF. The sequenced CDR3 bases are TGTGCCAGTAGTATGAGGGCAGGGTACTATGGT.

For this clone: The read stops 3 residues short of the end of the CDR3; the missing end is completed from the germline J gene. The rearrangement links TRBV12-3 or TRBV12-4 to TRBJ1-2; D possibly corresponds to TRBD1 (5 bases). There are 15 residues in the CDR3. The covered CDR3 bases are TGTGCCAGCAGTCAGGATAGGTTGACAGCCCGGGTT. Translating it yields CASSQDRLTARV. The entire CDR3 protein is CASSQDRLTARVYTF.

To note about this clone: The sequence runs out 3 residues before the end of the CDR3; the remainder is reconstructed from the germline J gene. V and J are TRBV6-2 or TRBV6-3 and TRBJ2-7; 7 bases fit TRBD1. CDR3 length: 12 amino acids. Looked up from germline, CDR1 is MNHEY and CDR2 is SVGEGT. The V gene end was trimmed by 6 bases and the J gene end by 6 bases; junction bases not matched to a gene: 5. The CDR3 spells CASSPTGREQYF. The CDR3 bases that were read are TGTGCCAGCAGCCCGACAGGGCGCGAG.

The covered CDR3 bases are TGTGCCAGCAGTGACCCGACAGGGGCTCTGAACACCGGGGAG. Its protein product is CASSDPTGALNTGE. The CDR3 as a whole reads CASSDPTGALNTGELFF. The chain recombines TRBV6-4 with TRBJ2-2; 8 bases are a match to TRBD1. The observed sequence ends 3 residues before the CDR3 terminus, with the missing tail filled in from the germline J gene. J gave up 1 base and V 2 bases, and 6 bases lay outside the gene matches. CDR1 MRHNA and CDR2 SNTAGT come from the germline V gene. The CDR3 is 17 residues long.